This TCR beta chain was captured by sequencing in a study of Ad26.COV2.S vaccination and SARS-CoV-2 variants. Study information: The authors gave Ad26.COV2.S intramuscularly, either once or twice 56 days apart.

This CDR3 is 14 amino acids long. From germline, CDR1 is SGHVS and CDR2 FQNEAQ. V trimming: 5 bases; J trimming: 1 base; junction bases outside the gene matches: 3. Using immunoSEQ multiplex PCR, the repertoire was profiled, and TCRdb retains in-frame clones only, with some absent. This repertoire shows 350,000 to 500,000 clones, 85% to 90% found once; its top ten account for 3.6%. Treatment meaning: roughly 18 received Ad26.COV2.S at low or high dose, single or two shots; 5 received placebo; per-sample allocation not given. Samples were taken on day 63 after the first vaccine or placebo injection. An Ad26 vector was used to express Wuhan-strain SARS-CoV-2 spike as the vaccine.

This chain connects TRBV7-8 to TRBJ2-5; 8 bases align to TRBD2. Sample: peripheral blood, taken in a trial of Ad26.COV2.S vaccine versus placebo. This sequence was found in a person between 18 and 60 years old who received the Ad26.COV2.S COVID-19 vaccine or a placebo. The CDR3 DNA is TGTGCCAGCAGCCAAGCGGGGGTCCAAGAGACCCAGTACTTC. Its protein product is CASSQAGVQETQYF.